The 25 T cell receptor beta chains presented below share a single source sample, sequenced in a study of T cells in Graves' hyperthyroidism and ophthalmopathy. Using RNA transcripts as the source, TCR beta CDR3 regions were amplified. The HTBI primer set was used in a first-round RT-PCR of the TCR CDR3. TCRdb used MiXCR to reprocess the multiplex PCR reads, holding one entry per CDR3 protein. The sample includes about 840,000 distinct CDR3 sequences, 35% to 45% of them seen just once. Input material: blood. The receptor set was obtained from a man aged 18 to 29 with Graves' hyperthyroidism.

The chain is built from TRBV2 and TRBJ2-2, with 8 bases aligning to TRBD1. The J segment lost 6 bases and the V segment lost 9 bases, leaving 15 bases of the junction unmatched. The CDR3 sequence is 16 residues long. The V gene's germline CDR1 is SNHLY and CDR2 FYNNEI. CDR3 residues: CASQRSRQGSAGELFF. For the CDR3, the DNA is TGTGCCAGTCAACGTTCGCGACAGGGGTCTGCCGGGGAGCTGTTTTTT.

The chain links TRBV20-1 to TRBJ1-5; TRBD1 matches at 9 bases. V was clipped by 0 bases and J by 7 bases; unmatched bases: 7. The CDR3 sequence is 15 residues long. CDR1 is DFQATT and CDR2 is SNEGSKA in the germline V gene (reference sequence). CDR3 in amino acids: CSARDRDREAQPQHF. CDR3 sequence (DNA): TGCAGTGCTAGAGATCGGGACAGGGAGGCCCAGCCCCAGCATTTT.

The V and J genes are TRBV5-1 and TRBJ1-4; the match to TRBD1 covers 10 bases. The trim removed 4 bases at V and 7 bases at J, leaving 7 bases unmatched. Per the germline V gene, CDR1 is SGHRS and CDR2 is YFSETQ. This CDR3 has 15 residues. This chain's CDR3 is CASSHRQGAVEKLFF. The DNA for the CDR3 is TGCGCCAGCAGCCATAGACAGGGGGCCGTTGAAAAACTGTTTTTT.

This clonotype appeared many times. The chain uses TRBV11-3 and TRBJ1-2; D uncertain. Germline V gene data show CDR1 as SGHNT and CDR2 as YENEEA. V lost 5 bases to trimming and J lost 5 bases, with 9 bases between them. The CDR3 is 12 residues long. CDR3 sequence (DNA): TGTGCCAGCAGCCAACTACGGTATGGCTACACCTTC. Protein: CASSQLRYGYTF.

The CDR3, as DNA: TGTGCCAGCAGCCAAGATCCGGGAAATGAAAAACTGTTTTTT. This gives the protein CASSQDPGNEKLFF. The chain has TRBV3-1 and TRBJ1-4; D is uncertain. The V end was cut by 0 bases, the J end by 5 bases, with 7 bases between. The germline gives CDR1 LGHDT, CDR2 YNNKEL (reference sequence). CDR3 length equals 14 residues.

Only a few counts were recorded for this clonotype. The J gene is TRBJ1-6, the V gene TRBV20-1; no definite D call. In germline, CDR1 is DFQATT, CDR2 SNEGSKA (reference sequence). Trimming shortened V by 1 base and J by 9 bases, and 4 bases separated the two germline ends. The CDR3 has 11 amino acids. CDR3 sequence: CSARGVSPLHF. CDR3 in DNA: TGCAGTGCTAGAGGGGTTTCACCCCTCCACTTT.

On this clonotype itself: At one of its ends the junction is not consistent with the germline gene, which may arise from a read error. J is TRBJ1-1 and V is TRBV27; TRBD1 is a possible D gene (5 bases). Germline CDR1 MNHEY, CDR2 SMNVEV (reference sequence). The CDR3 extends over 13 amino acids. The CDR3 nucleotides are TGTGCCAGCGGGGGTGGACGGGGCACTGAAGCCTTCTTT. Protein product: CASGGGRGTEAFF.

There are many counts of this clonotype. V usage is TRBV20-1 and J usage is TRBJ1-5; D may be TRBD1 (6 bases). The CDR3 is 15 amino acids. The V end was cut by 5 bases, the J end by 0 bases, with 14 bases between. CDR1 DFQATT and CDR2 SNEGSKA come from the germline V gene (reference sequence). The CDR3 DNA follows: TGCAGTGCTCCATTCACAGGGTATAGCAATCAGCCCCAGCATTTT. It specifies CSAPFTGYSNQPQHF.

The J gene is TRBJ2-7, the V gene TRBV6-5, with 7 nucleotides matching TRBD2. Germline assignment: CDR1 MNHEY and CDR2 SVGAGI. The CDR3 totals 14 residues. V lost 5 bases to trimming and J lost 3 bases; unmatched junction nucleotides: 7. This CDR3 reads CASSPSGGNYEQYF. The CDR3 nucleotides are TGTGCCAGCAGTCCCTCCGGGGGGAACTACGAGCAGTACTTC.

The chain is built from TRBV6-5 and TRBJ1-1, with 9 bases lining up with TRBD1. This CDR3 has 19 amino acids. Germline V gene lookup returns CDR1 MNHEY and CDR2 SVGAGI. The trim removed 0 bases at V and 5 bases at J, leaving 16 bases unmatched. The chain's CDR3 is CASSYSRSNPGQGRTEAFF. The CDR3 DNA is TGTGCCAGCAGTTACTCGAGGAGCAACCCGGGACAGGGAAGGACTGAAGCTTTCTTT.

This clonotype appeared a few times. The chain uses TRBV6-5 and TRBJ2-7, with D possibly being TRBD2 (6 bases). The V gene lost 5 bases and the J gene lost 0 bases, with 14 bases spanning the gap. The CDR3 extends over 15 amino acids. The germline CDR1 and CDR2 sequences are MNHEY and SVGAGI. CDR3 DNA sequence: TGTGCCAGCAGTCCCCAAATAGCGGTCTCCTACGAGCAGTACTTC. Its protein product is CASSPQIAVSYEQYF.

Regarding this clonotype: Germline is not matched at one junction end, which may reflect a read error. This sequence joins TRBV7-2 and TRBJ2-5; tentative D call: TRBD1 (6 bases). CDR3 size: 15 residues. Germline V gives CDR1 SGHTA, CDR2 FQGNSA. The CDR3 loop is CASSQGYAGEETQYF. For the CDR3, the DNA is TGCGCCAGCAGCCAAGGTTATGCAGGGGAAGAGACCCAGTACTTC.

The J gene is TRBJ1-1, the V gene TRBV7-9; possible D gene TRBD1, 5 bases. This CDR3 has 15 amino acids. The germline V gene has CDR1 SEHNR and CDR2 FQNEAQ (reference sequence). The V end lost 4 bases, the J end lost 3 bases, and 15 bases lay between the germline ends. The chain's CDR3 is CASSYWQGKDTEAFF. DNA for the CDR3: TGTGCCAGCAGCTACTGGCAGGGCAAGGACACTGAAGCTTTCTTT.

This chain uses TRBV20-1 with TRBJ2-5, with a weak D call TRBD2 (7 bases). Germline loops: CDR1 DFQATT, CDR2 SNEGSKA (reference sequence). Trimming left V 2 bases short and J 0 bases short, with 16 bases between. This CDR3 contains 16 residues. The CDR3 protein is CSARSWEGGYQETQYF. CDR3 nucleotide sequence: TGCAGTGCTAGATCATGGGAGGGGGGGTACCAAGAGACCCAGTACTTC.

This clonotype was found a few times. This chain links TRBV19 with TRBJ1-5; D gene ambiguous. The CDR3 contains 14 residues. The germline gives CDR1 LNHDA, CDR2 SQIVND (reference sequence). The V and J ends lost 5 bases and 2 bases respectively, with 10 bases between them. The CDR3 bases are TGTGCCAGTAGTCATGACCAGGGCAATCAGCCCCAGCATTTT. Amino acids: CASSHDQGNQPQHF. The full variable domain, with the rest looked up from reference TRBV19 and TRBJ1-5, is DGGITQSPKYLFRKEGQNVTLSCEQNLNHDAMYWYRQDPGQGLRLIYYSQIVNDFQKGDIAEGYSVSREKKESFPLTVTSAQKNPTAFYLCASSHDQGNQPQHFGDGTRLSIL.

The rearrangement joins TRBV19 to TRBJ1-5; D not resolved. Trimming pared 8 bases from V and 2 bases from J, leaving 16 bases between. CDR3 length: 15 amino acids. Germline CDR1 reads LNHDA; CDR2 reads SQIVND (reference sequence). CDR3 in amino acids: CASCPHWNGNQPQHF. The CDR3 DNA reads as TGTGCCAGTTGTCCTCATTGGAATGGCAATCAGCCCCAGCATTTT.

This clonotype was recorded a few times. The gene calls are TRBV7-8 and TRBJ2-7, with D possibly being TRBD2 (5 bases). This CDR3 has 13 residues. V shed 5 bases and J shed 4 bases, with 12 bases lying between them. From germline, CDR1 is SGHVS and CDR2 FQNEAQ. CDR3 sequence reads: CASSQAVAYEQYF. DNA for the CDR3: TGTGCCAGCAGCCAAGCAGTAGCGTACGAGCAGTACTTC.

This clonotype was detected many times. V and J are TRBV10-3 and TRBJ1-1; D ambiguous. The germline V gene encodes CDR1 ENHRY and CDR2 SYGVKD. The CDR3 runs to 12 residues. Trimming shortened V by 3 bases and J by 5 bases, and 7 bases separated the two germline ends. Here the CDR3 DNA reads TGTGCCATCAGTGATGGGAGGACTGAAGCTTTCTTT. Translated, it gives CAISDGRTEAFF.

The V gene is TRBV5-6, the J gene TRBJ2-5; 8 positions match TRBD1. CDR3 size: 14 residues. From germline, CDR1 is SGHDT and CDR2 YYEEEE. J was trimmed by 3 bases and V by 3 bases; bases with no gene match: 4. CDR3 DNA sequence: TGTGCCAGCAGCTCGACAGGGGCGAAAGAGACCCAGTACTTC. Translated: CASSSTGAKETQYF.

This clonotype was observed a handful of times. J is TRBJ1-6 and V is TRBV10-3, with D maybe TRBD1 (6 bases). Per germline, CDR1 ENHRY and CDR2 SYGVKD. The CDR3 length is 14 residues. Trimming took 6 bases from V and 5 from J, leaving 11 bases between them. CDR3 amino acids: CAIRLDSNNSPLHF. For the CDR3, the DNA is TGTGCCATCAGATTGGACAGTAATAATTCACCCCTCCACTTT.

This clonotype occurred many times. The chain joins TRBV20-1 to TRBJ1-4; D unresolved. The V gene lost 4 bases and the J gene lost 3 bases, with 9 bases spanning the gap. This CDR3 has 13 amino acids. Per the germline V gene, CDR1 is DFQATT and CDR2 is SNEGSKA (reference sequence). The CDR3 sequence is CSANQVANEKLFF. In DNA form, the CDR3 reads TGCAGTGCTAACCAAGTGGCTAATGAAAAACTGTTTTTT.

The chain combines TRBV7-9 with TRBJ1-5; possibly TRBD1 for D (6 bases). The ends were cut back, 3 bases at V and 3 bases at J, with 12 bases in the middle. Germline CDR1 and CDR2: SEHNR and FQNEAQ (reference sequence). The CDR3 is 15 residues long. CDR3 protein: CASSLTWTDNQPQHF. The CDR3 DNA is TGTGCCAGCAGCTTGACCTGGACAGACAATCAGCCCCAGCATTTT.

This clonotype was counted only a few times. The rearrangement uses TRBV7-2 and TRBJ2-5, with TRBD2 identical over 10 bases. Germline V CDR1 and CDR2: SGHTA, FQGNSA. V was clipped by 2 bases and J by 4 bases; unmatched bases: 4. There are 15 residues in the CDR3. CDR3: CASSLPAGGVETQYF. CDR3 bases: TGTGCCAGCAGCTTACCAGCGGGAGGGGTAGAGACCCAGTACTTC. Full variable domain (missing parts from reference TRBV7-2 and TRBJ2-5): GAGVSQSPSNKVTEKGKDVELRCDPISGHTALYWYRQSLGQGLEFLIYFQGNSAPDKSGLPSDRFSAERTGGSVSTLTIQRTQQEDSAVYLCASSLPAGGVETQYFGPGTRLLVL.

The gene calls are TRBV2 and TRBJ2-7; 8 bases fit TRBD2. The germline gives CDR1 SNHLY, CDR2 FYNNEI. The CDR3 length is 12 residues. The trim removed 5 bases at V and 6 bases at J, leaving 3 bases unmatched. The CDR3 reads CASSRGRIEQYF. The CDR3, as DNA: TGTGCCAGCAGTCGCGGGAGGATCGAGCAGTACTTC.

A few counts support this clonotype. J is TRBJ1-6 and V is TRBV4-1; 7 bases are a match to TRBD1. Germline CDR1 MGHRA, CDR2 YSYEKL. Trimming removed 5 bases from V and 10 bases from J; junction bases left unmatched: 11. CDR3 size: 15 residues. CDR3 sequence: CASSNAGGAGSPLHF. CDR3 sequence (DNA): TGCGCCAGCAGCAACGCAGGGGGGGCCGGCTCACCCCTCCACTTT.